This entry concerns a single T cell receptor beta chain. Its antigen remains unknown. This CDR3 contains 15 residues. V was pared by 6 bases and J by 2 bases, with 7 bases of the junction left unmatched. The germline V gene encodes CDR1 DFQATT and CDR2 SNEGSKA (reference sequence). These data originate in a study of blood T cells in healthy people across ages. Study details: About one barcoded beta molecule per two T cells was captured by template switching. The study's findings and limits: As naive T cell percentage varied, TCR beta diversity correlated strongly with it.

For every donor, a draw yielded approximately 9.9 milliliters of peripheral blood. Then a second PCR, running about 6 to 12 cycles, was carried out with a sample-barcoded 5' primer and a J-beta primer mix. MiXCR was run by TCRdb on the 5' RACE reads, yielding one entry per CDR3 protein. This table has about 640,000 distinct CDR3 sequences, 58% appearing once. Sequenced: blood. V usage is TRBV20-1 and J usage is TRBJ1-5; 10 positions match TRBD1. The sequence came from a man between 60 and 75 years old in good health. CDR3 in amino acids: CSARQGAAGNQPQHF. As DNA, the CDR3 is TGCAGTGCACGACAGGGGGCAGCGGGCAATCAGCCCCAGCATTTT.